Shown below are 8 T cell receptor beta chains from a single sample sequenced in a study of patients and donors after allogeneic stem cell transplantation. TCRdb passed the RT-PCR reads through MiXCR, listing each CDR3 protein once. The sample records 920,000 or so distinct CDR3 sequences, roughly 18% being singletons. The sample taken for sequencing was blood, either unsorted or a sorted T cell fraction (not recorded which). The receptor set was obtained from a human donor who was either an allogeneic HSCT recipient or a stem cell or donor lymphocyte infusion donor (not recorded which). It is not recorded whose cells these are; they may come from a transplant donor.

The chain uses TRBV6-2 or TRBV6-3 and TRBJ1-2; D perhaps matches TRBD1 (5 bases). The CDR3 consists of 15 residues. The V end was cut by 0 bases, the J end by 4 bases, with 12 bases between. The germline gives CDR1 MNHEY, CDR2 SVGEGT. The CDR3 nucleotides are TGTGCCAGCAGTTACTCAGGGGAGGGAGGCTATGGCTACACCTTC. Translated, it gives CASSYSGEGGYGYTF.

The chain recombines TRBV12-5 with TRBJ2-2; D gene unclear. The CDR3 covers 12 residues. The V gene's germline CDR1 is LGHNT and CDR2 FRNRAP. V was pared by 3 bases and J by 3 bases, with 2 bases between. In DNA form, the CDR3 reads TGTGCTAGTGGTTTTTACACCGGGGAGCTGTTTTTT. Its protein product is CASGFYTGELFF.

This clonotype was observed many times. The rearrangement links TRBV29-1 to TRBJ1-1; D not certain. The CDR3 length is 13 residues. The ends were cut back, 5 bases at V and 4 bases at J, with 14 bases in the middle. Per the germline V gene, CDR1 is SQVTM and CDR2 is ANQGSEA. The CDR3 coding sequence is TGCAGCGTTCTACGAGTGTGGAGCACTGAAGCTTTCTTT. It specifies CSVLRVWSTEAFF.

The chain links TRBV7-6 to TRBJ2-7, with 8 bases that match TRBD1. The junction had 5 bases not matched to a gene; V was cut back by 1 base and J by 6 bases. Germline CDR1 is SGHVS and CDR2 is FNYEAQ. The CDR3 is 14 residues long. CDR3 bases: TGTGCCAGCAGCTTAGTGGGACAGGTCTCCGAGCAGTACTTC. It codes for CASSLVGQVSEQYF. Together with reference TRBV7-6 and TRBJ2-7, the CDR3 gives the full variable domain: GAGVSQSPRYKVTKRGQDVALRCDPISGHVSLYWYRQALGQGPEFLTYFNYEAQQDKSGLPNDRFSAERPEGSISTLTIQRTEQRDSAMYRCASSLVGQVSEQYFGPGTRLTVT.

This clonotype was seen more than once but under ten times. The chain is built from TRBV6-1 and TRBJ1-2; no reliable D call. The CDR3 extends over 14 amino acids. The germline V gene has CDR1 MNHNS and CDR2 SASEGT. V was shortened by 5 bases and J by 2 bases, with 12 bases between the two germline ends. The CDR3 DNA is TGTGCCAGCAGTAGCCTAGGCGGGAACTATGGCTACACCTTC. It translates to CASSSLGGNYGYTF.

The table lists this clonotype with a few counts. This chain uses TRBV28 with TRBJ1-5; possible D gene TRBD1, 5 bases. The germline CDR1 and CDR2 sequences are MDHEN and SYDVKM. Trimming pared 7 bases from V and 6 bases from J, leaving 19 bases between. The CDR3 is 15 residues long. The CDR3 nucleotides are TGTGCCAGCACCGTTCGGACACGGAGTCTTCAGCCCCAGCATTTT. Protein product: CASTVRTRSLQPQHF. Drawing the rest from reference TRBV28 and TRBJ1-5, the complete variable domain is DVKVTQSSRYLVKRTGEKVFLECVQDMDHENMFWYRQDPGLGLRLIYFSYDVKMKEKGDIPEGYSVSREKKERFSLILESASTNQTSMYLCASTVRTRSLQPQHFGDGTRLSIL.

The chain employs TRBV20-1 and TRBJ1-5; perhaps TRBD1 as D (5 bases). Germline V gene data show CDR1 as DFQATT and CDR2 as SNEGSKA (reference sequence). This CDR3 has 15 residues. Between the trimmed V and J ends, which lost 3 bases and 2 bases, there was a span of 14 bases. The CDR3 protein is CSASTGTWGNQPQHF. Here the CDR3 DNA reads TGCAGTGCTAGTACCGGGACCTGGGGCAATCAGCCCCAGCATTTT.

The sample holds many counts of this clonotype. The rearrangement uses TRBV5-1 and TRBJ1-2; the match to TRBD1 covers 7 bases. V lost 4 bases and J lost 6; bases outside the gene matches: 9. The CDR3 contains 14 residues. CDR1 and CDR2 from the germline V gene are SGHRS and YFSETQ. The CDR3 region is CASSRQGGIDGYTF. CDR3 nucleotide sequence: TGCGCCAGCAGCCGACAGGGAGGTATAGATGGCTACACCTTC. The full variable domain, rest sourced from reference TRBV5-1 and TRBJ1-2, is KAGVTQTPRYLIKTRGQQVTLSCSPISGHRSVSWYQQTPGQGLQFLFEYFSETQRNKGNFPGRFSGRQFSNSRSEMNVSTLELGDSALYLCASSRQGGIDGYTFGSGTRLTVV.